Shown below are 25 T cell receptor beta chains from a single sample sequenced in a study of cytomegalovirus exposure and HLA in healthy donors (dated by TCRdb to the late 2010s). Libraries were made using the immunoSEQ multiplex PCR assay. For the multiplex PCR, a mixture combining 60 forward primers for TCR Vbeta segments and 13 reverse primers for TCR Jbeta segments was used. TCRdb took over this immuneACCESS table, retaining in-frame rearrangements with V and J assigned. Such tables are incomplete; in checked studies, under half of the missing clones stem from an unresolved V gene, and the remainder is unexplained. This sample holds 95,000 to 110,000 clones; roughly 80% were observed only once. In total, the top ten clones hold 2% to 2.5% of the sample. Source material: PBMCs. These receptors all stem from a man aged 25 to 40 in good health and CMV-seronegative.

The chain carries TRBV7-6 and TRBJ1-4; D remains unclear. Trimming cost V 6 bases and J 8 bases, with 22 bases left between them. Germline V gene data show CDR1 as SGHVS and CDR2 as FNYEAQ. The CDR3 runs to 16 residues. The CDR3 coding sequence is TGTGCCAGCAGTCCCTTGAACGGGAACCTGGGGGAAAAACTGTTTTTT. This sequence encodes CASSPLNGNLGEKLFF.

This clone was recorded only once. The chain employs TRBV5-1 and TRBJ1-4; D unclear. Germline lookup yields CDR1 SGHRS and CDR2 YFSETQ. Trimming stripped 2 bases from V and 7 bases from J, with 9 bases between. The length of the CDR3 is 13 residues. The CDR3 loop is CASSFLAGEKLFF. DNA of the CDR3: TGCGCCAGCAGCTTCTTGGCTGGTGAAAAACTGTTTTTT.

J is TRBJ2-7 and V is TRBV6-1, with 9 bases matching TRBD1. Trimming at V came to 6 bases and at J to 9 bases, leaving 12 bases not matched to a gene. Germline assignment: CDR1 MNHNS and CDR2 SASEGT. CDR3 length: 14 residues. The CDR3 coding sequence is TGTGCCAGCAGCGAACAGGGGGCTCCTTCGGTGCAGTACTTC. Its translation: CASSEQGAPSVQYF.

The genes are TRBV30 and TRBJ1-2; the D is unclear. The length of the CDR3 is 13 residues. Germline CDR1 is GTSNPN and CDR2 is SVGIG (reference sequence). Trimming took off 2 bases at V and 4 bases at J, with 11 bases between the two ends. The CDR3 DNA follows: TGTGCCTGGAGTCTCTTGGCCACCTATGGCTACACCTTC. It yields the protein CAWSLLATYGYTF.

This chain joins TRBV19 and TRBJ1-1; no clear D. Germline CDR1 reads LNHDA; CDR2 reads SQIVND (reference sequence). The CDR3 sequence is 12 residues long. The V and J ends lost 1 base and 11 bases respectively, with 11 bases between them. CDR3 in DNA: TGTGCCAGTAGTATAGGAGGGATAGAGGCTTTCTTT. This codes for CASSIGGIEAFF.

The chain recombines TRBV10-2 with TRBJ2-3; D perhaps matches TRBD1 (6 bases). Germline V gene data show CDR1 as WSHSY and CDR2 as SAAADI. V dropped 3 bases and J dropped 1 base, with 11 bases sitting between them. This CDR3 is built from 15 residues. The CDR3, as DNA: TGCGCCAGCAGTGATGGTGCAGGGGGCACAGATACGCAGTATTTT. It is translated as CASSDGAGGTDTQYF.

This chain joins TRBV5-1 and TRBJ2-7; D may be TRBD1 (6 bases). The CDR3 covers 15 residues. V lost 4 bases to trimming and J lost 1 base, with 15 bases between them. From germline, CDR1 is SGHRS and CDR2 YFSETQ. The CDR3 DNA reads TGCGCCAGCAGCCCGCCCACAGGGAAATCCTACGAGCAGTACTTC. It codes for CASSPPTGKSYEQYF.

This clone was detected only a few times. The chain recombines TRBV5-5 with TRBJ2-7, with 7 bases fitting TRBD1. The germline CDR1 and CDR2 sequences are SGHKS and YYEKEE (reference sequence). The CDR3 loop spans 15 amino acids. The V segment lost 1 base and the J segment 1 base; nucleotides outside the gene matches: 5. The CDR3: CASSLRDSQSYEQYF. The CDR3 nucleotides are TGTGCCAGCAGCTTGAGGGACAGCCAGTCCTACGAGCAGTACTTC. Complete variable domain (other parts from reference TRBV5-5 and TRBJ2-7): DAGVTQSPTHLIKTRGQQVTLRCSPISGHKSVSWYQQVLGQGPQFIFQYYEKEERGRGNFPDRFSARQFPNYSSELNVNALLLGDSALYLCASSLRDSQSYEQYFGPGTRLTVT.

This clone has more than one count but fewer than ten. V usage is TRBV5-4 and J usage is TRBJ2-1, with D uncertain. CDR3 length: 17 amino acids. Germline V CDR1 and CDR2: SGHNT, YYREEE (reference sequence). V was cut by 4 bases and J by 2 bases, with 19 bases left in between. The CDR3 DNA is TGTGCCAGCAGCCCCCACCCCCCTCCTGGGCCCTACAATGAGCAGTTCTTC. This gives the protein CASSPHPPPGPYNEQFF.

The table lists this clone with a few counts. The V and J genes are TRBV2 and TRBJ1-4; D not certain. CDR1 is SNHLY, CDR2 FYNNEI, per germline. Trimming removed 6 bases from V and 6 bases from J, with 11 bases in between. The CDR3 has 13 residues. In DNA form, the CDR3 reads TGTGCCAGCAGAGTCCGGGAGGATGAAAAACTGTTTTTT. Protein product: CASRVREDEKLFF.

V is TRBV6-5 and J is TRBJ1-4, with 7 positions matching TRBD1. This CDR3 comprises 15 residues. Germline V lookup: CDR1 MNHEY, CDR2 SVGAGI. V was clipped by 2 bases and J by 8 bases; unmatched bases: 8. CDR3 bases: TGTGCCAGCAGTTACCGACAGGGTGGGGTCGAAAAACTGTTTTTT. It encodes CASSYRQGGVEKLFF.

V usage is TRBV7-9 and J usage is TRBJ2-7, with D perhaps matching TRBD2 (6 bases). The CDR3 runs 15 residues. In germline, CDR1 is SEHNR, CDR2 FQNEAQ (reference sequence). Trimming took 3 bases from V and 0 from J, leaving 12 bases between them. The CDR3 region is CASSLTGLSSYEQYF. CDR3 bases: TGTGCCAGCAGCTTGACGGGACTCAGCTCCTACGAGCAGTACTTC.

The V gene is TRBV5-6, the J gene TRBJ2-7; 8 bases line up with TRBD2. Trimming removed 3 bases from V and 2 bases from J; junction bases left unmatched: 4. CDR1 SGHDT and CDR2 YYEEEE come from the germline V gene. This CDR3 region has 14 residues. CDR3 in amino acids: CASSSGGDPYEQYF. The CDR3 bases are TGTGCCAGCAGCTCCGGGGGGGACCCCTACGAGCAGTACTTC.

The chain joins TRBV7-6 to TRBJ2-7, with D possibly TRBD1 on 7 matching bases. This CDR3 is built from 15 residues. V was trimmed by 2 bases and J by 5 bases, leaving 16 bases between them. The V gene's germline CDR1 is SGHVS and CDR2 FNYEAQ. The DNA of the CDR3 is TGTGCCAGCAGCTTATTAGGAGGGGGCGGGAACGAGCAGTACTTC. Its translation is CASSLLGGGGNEQYF.

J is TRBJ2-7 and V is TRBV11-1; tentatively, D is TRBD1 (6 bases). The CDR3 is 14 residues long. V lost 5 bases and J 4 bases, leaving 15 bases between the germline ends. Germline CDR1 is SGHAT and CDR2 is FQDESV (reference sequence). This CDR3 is CASSPFGGSYEQYF. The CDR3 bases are TGTGCCAGCAGCCCCTTTGGGGGCTCGTACGAGCAGTACTTC.

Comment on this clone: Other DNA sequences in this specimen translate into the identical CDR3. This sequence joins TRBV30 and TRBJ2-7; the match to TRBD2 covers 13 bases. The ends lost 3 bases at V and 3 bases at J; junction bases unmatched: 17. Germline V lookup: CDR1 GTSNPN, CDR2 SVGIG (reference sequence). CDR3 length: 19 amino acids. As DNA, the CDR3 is TGTGCCTGGAGGGTCCCTGGACTAGCGGGAGTTCGAAAAAACTACGAGCAGTACTTC. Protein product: CAWRVPGLAGVRKNYEQYF.

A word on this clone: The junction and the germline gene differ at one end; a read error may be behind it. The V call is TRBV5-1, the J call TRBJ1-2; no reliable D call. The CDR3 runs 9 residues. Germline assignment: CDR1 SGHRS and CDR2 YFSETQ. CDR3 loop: CASSQYSNF. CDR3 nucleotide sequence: TGCGCCAGCAGCCAATACAGTAACTTC.

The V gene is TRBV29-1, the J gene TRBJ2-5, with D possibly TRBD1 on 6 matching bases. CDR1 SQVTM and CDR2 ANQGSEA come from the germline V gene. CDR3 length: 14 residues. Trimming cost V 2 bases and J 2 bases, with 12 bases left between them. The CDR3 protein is CSVEKWDTQETQYF. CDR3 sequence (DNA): TGCAGCGTTGAAAAGTGGGACACTCAAGAGACCCAGTACTTC.

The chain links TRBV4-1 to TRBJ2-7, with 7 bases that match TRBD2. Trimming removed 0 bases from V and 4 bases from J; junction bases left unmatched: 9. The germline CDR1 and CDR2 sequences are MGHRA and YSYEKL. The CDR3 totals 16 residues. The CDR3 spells CASSQDWSSGPYEQYF. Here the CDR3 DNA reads TGCGCCAGCAGCCAAGATTGGTCTAGCGGACCGTACGAGCAGTACTTC.

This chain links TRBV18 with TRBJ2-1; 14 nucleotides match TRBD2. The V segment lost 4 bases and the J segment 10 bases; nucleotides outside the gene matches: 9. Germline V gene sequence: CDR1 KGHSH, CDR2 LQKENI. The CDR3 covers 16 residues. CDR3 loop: CASSQAGTSGGSEQFF. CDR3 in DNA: TGTGCCAGCTCACAGGCCGGGACTAGCGGGGGAAGCGAGCAGTTCTTC.

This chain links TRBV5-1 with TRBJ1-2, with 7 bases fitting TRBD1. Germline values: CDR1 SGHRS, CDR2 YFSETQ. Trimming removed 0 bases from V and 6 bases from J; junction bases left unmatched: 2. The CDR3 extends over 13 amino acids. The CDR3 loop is CASSLDRGNGYTF. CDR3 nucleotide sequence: TGCGCCAGCAGCTTGGACAGGGGCAATGGCTACACCTTC.

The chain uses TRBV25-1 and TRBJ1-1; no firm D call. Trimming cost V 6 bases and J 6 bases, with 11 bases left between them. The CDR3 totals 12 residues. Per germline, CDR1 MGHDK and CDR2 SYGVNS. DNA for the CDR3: TGTGCCAGCAGCTCCCGGGTCGCTGAAGCTTTCTTT. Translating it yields CASSSRVAEAFF.

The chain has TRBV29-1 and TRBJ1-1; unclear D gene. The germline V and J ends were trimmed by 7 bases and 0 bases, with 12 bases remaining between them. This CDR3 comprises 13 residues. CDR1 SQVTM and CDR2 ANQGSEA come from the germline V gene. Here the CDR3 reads CSARGNMNTEAFF. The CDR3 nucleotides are TGCAGCGCTCGAGGGAACATGAACACTGAAGCTTTCTTT.

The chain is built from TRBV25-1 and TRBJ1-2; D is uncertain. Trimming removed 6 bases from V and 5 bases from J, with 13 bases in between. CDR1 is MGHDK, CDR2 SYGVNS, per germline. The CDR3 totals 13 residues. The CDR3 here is CASSHGNLYGYTF. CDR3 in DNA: TGTGCCAGCAGCCACGGGAACCTATATGGCTACACCTTC.

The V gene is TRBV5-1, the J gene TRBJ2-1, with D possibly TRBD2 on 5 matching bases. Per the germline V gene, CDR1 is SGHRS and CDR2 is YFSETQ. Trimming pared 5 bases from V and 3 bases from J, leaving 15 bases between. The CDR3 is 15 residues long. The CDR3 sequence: CASRPLLTNYNEQFF. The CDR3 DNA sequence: TGCGCCAGCAGGCCCCTCCTGACTAACTACAATGAGCAGTTCTTC.